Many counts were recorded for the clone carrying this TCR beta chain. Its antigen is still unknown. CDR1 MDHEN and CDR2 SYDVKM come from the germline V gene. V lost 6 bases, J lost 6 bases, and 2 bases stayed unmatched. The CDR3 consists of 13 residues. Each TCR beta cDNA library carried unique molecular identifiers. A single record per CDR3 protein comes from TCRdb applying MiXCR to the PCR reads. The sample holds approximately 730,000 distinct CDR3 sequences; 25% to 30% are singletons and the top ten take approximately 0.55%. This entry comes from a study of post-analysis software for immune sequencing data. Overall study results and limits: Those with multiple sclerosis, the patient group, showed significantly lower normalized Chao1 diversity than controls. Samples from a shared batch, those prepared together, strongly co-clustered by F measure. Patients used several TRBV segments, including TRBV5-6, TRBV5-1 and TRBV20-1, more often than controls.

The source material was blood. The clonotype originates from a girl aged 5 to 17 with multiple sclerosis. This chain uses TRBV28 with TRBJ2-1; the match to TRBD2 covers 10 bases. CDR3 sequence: CASSWTSGNEQFF. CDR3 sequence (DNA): TGTGCCAGCAGCTGGACTAGCGGCAATGAGCAGTTCTTC.